This T cell receptor beta chain was documented in a study of blood T cells in healthy people across ages. Peripheral blood from each donor was collected in a volume of approximately 9.5 milliliters. J gave up 3 bases and V 6 bases, and 4 bases lay outside the gene matches. CDR1 and CDR2 (germline): MRHNA, SNTAGT. The length of the CDR3 is 14 residues. PCR was performed a second time for about 7 to 11 cycles using a sample-barcoded 5' primer and a J-beta primer mix. Every cDNA was tagged by a template-switch adaptor with 12 random nucleotides. From the 5' RACE reads, TCRdb called clonotypes with MiXCR, one entry per CDR3 protein. The table shows about 590,000 distinct CDR3 sequences, with about 28% occurring only once.

Source material: blood. This chain joins TRBV6-4 and TRBJ2-2; TRBD1 agrees at 7 bases. The origin of this receptor is an elderly woman in good health. CDR3 protein: CASSRDSYTGELFF. CDR3 bases: TGTGCCAGCAGCCGGGACAGCTACACCGGGGAGCTGTTTTTT.